This TCR beta chain stems from a study of T cells expressing NK-cell markers. CDR3 length equals 13 residues. Germline values: CDR1 DFQATT, CDR2 SNEGSKA (reference sequence). TCRdb reprocessed the 5' RACE reads, keeping one entry per CDR3 protein, no DNA. The data show over 350,000 distinct CDR3 sequences, and the top ten clones hold about 10%. Sequencing was carried out using blood T cells: a sorted CD56 or NKG2C T cell subset, CD4+ or CD8+ T cells, or bulk PBMC T cells (not recorded which). The V gene is TRBV20-1, the J gene TRBJ1-2; the D gene TCRdb calls, TRBD1, cannot be checked with no DNA. The origin of this receptor is a woman aged 45-65 years in good health. The CDR3 loop reads CSASRATTYGYTF.